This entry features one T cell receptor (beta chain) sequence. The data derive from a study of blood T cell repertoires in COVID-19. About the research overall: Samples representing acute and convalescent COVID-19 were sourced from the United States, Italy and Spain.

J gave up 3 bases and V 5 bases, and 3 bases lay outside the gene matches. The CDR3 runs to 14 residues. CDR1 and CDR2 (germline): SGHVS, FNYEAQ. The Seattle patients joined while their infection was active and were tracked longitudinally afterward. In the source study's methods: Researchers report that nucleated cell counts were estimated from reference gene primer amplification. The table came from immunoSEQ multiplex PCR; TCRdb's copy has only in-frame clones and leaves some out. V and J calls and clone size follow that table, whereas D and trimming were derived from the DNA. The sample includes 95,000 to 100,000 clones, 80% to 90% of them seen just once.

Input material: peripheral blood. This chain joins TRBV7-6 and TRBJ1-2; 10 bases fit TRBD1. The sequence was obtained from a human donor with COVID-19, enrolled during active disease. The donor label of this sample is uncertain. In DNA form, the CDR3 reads TGTGCCAGCAGCCGGGACAGGGGTGACTATGGCTACACCTTC. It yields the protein CASSRDRGDYGYTF.